The rows below give T cell receptor beta chains drawn from one sample of a study of blood T cell repertoires in COVID-19. Measured with immunoSEQ multiplex PCR; TCRdb has only the in-frame clones, and not every one. The table has about 19,000 clones, approximately 86% seen once. Sample: peripheral blood. Receptors were obtained from a human donor in a cohort sampled during active COVID-19. The donor label of this sample is uncertain. Each CDR3 is given with its conserved first and last residue. A D gene is named only where the DNA matches it firmly. Only some rows state a clone size, as once, few, many or a class for expanded clones.

abundance: -; d_gene: TRBD1; v_gene: TRBV25-1; j_gene: TRBJ1-1; CDR3nt: TGTGCCAGCAGTGGACAGGGGGACACTGAAGCTTTCTTT; CDR3aa: CASSGQGDTEAFF
abundance: -; d_gene: TRBD1; v_gene: TRBV9; j_gene: TRBJ2-2; CDR3nt: TGTGCCAGCAGCGTAGCCCCAGATACAGGGGCCGGGGAGCTGTTTTTT; CDR3aa: CASSVAPDTGAGELFF
abundance: -; d_gene: -; v_gene: TRBV30; j_gene: TRBJ1-1; CDR3nt: TGTGCCTGGAGTGTACGACGACAGCAGAACACTGAAGCTTTCTTT; CDR3aa: CAWSVRRQQNTEAFF
abundance: -; d_gene: TRBD2; v_gene: TRBV12-5; j_gene: TRBJ2-3; CDR3nt: TGTGCTAGTGGTTCGCCTAGCGGATATACGCAGTATTTT; CDR3aa: CASGSPSGYTQYF
abundance: -; d_gene: TRBD2; v_gene: TRBV5-1; j_gene: TRBJ2-2; CDR3nt: TGCGCCAGCAAAGCAAAGGGGCTAGCGGGAGCCGGGGAGCTGTTTTTT; CDR3aa: CASKAKGLAGAGELFF
abundance: -; d_gene: -; v_gene: TRBV7-3; j_gene: TRBJ2-7; CDR3nt: TGTGCCAGCCCCCGGGGGAAGCCCTACGAGCAGTACTTC; CDR3aa: CASPRGKPYEQYF
abundance: -; d_gene: -; v_gene: TRBV5-1; j_gene: TRBJ2-5; CDR3nt: TGCGCCAGCAGCTTGTTAGGGAGTGAAGAGACCCAGTACTTC; CDR3aa: CASSLLGSEETQYF
abundance: -; d_gene: TRBD2; v_gene: TRBV5-4; j_gene: TRBJ2-3; CDR3nt: TGTGCCAGCAGCTTAGGACTAGCGGGTTCTAGCACAGATACGCAGTATTTT; CDR3aa: CASSLGLAGSSTDTQYF
abundance: -; d_gene: TRBD2; v_gene: TRBV6-6; j_gene: TRBJ2-3; CDR3nt: TGTGCCAGCAGGGATTTAAGCGGGAGGGCCAGGGATACGCAGTATTTT; CDR3aa: CASRDLSGRARDTQYF
abundance: -; d_gene: -; v_gene: TRBV2; j_gene: TRBJ2-7; CDR3nt: TGTGCCAGCAGGGGACAAGGAATCTCCTACGAGCAGTACTTC; CDR3aa: CASRGQGISYEQYF
abundance: -; d_gene: -; v_gene: TRBV18; j_gene: TRBJ2-5; CDR3nt: TGTGCCAGCTCACCGGTCAGGGAGACCCAGTACTTC; CDR3aa: CASSPVRETQYF
abundance: few; d_gene: TRBD2; v_gene: TRBV25-1; j_gene: TRBJ2-7; CDR3nt: TGTGCCAGCCTCGGGACTAGCTCCTACGAGCAGTACTTC; CDR3aa: CASLGTSSYEQYF
abundance: -; d_gene: -; v_gene: TRBV30; j_gene: TRBJ1-5; CDR3nt: TGTGCCTGGACACAGTTTAGCAATCAGCCCCAGCATTTT; CDR3aa: CAWTQFSNQPQHF
abundance: few; d_gene: -; v_gene: TRBV7-6; j_gene: TRBJ1-1; CDR3nt: TGTGCCAGCAGCCCGGAGGAGGTAGTCACTGAAGCTTTCTTT; CDR3aa: CASSPEEVVTEAFF
abundance: once; d_gene: -; v_gene: TRBV10-3; j_gene: TRBJ2-7; CDR3nt: TGTGCCATCAGTGAGTCGAGTGCGGTCTCCTACGAGCAGTACTTC; CDR3aa: CAISESSAVSYEQYF
abundance: -; d_gene: -; v_gene: TRBV4-2; j_gene: TRBJ1-6; CDR3nt: TGTGCCAGCAGCCAAACAGGCACCTCCTATAATTCACCCCTCCACTTT; CDR3aa: CASSQTGTSYNSPLHF
abundance: -; d_gene: TRBD1; v_gene: TRBV27; j_gene: TRBJ2-4; CDR3nt: TGTGCCAGCAGTCGGACAGGGGCGAACATTCAGTACTTC; CDR3aa: CASSRTGANIQYF
abundance: -; d_gene: -; v_gene: TRBV3-1/TRBV3-2; j_gene: TRBJ2-2; CDR3nt: TGTGCCAGCAGCCAAGCCATTAACACCGGGGAGCTGTTTTTT; CDR3aa: CASSQAINTGELFF
abundance: -; d_gene: -; v_gene: TRBV6-1; j_gene: TRBJ2-5; CDR3nt: TGTGCCAGCAGTGAAGAGCTGAGGGCGGCTCAAGAGACCCAGTACTTC; CDR3aa: CASSEELRAAQETQYF
abundance: -; d_gene: -; v_gene: TRBV27; j_gene: TRBJ1-1; CDR3nt: TGTGCCAGCAGTGGGAGGGGCGCTTGGAACACTGAAGCTTTCTTT; CDR3aa: CASSGRGAWNTEAFF
abundance: -; d_gene: TRBD1; v_gene: TRBV11-3; j_gene: TRBJ2-2; CDR3nt: TGTGCCAGCAGCTCTGGACAGGTTCACGCGGACACCGGGGAGCTGTTTTTT; CDR3aa: CASSSGQVHADTGELFF
abundance: once; d_gene: TRBD2; v_gene: TRBV7-8; j_gene: TRBJ2-3; CDR3nt: TGTGCCAGCAGCTTTGATAGCGGGAGCACAGATACGCAGTATTTT; CDR3aa: CASSFDSGSTDTQYF
abundance: few; d_gene: -; v_gene: TRBV28; j_gene: TRBJ1-2; CDR3nt: TGTGCCAGCAGTTTAGGGGCAGCTAACTATGGCTACACCTTC; CDR3aa: CASSLGAANYGYTF
abundance: -; d_gene: TRBD1; v_gene: TRBV5-1; j_gene: TRBJ1-2; CDR3nt: TGCGCCAGCAGCGCAGGACAGGGGGATGGCTACACCTTC; CDR3aa: CASSAGQGDGYTF
abundance: -; d_gene: TRBD1; v_gene: TRBV9; j_gene: TRBJ2-2; CDR3nt: TGTGCCAGCAGCACTGGACAGGTCGGGTACACCGGGGAGCTGTTTTTT; CDR3aa: CASSTGQVGYTGELFF
abundance: -; d_gene: -; v_gene: TRBV5-1; j_gene: TRBJ2-7; CDR3nt: TGCGCCAGCAGCCGACCGACTACGAACTACGAGCAGTACTTC; CDR3aa: CASSRPTTNYEQYF
abundance: -; d_gene: -; v_gene: TRBV27; j_gene: TRBJ1-3; CDR3nt: TGTGCCAGCAGCGAGGCAGGGCTTGGAAACACCATATATTTT; CDR3aa: CASSEAGLGNTIYF
abundance: -; d_gene: TRBD2; v_gene: TRBV10-1; j_gene: TRBJ2-1; CDR3nt: TGCGCCAGCAGTGCTGGGACTAGCGGGAGTAGCCAGTTCTTC; CDR3aa: CASSAGTSGSSQFF
abundance: -; d_gene: -; v_gene: TRBV2; j_gene: TRBJ2-1; CDR3nt: TGTGCCAGCAGTGGATCCGGGAGCTCCTACAATGAGCAGTTCTTC; CDR3aa: CASSGSGSSYNEQFF
abundance: -; d_gene: TRBD1; v_gene: TRBV5-1; j_gene: TRBJ1-2; CDR3nt: TGCGCCAGCAGCTCTGACCTCGGGCAGGGGGCTAACTATGGCTACACCTTC; CDR3aa: CASSSDLGQGANYGYTF
abundance: -; d_gene: -; v_gene: TRBV20-1; j_gene: TRBJ1-4; CDR3nt: TGCAGTGCCCAAAGCGGGGGGAGGACGTTTTTT; CDR3aa: CSAQSGGRTFF
abundance: -; d_gene: TRBD2; v_gene: TRBV28; j_gene: TRBJ2-7; CDR3nt: TGTGCCAGCAGACCGGGACTAGCGTCGTACGAGCAGTACTTC; CDR3aa: CASRPGLASYEQYF
abundance: -; d_gene: -; v_gene: TRBV5-1; j_gene: TRBJ2-5; CDR3nt: TGCGCCAGCAGCCCGTGGGGGCGGGCCACGGAGACCCAGTACTTC; CDR3aa: CASSPWGRATETQYF
abundance: -; d_gene: TRBD2; v_gene: TRBV9; j_gene: TRBJ2-1; CDR3nt: TGTGCCAGCAGCGCTGGACTAGCGGAGTACAATGAGCAGTTCTTC; CDR3aa: CASSAGLAEYNEQFF
abundance: -; d_gene: TRBD1; v_gene: TRBV7-8; j_gene: TRBJ1-5; CDR3nt: TGTGCCAGCAGCTTACCTGAGGACAGGGGCAATCAGCCCCAGCATTTT; CDR3aa: CASSLPEDRGNQPQHF
abundance: -; d_gene: -; v_gene: TRBV15; j_gene: TRBJ2-5; CDR3nt: TGTGCCACCAGCAGACGTGAAGAGACCCAGTACTTC; CDR3aa: CATSRREETQYF
abundance: -; d_gene: -; v_gene: TRBV19; j_gene: TRBJ1-1; CDR3nt: TGTGCCAGTAAGGTAAAGGAAGAGAGGAGCACTGAAGCTTTCTTT; CDR3aa: CASKVKEERSTEAFF
abundance: -; d_gene: TRBD2; v_gene: TRBV6-1; j_gene: TRBJ2-7; CDR3nt: TGTGCCAGCAGTGAAGTGAGGGACTACTCCTACGAGCAGTACTTC; CDR3aa: CASSEVRDYSYEQYF
abundance: -; d_gene: TRBD2; v_gene: TRBV5-1; j_gene: TRBJ2-5; CDR3nt: TGCGCCAGCAGACAAGCCGGGACTAGCTCCGAGACCCAGTACTTC; CDR3aa: CASRQAGTSSETQYF
abundance: -; d_gene: -; v_gene: TRBV12-3/TRBV12-4; j_gene: TRBJ2-7; CDR3nt: TGTGCCAGCAGTCGACTGGGGCCCTACGAGCAGTACTTC; CDR3aa: CASSRLGPYEQYF
abundance: -; d_gene: -; v_gene: TRBV6-5; j_gene: TRBJ1-2; CDR3nt: TGTGCCAGCAGTTACCTTCGGGGCTATGGCTACACCTTC; CDR3aa: CASSYLRGYGYTF
abundance: -; d_gene: TRBD1; v_gene: TRBV27; j_gene: TRBJ1-6; CDR3nt: TGTGCCAGCCGGAGCATTACAGGGGTGTCCTATAATTCACCCCTCCACTTT; CDR3aa: CASRSITGVSYNSPLHF